The rows below give T cell receptor beta chains drawn from one sample of a study of glioma-infiltrating T cells after dendritic cell vaccination. Generated by immunoSEQ multiplex PCR, the TCRdb table keeps only in-frame clones and is missing some. The sample has around 87,000 clones, roughly four fifths seen once; the top ten hold 6% to 7.5%. Specimen: blood, collected after dendritic cell vaccination. These receptors all stem from a human donor with glioblastoma. CDR3s include the opening cysteine and the closing phenylalanine or tryptophan. Fields, in order: clone size, J gene, D gene, V gene, CDR3 protein, CDR3 DNA. D genes are given only for firm matches. Size values are once, few and many counts, or a class for expanded clones, and some rows have none.

abundance: -
j_gene: TRBJ2-3
d_gene: -
v_gene: TRBV29-1
CDR3aa: CSVEDRGRGSTDTQYF
CDR3nt: TGCAGCGTTGAAGATCGGGGCAGGGGAAGCACAGATACGCAGTATTTT

abundance: -
j_gene: TRBJ1-3
d_gene: -
v_gene: TRBV15
CDR3aa: CATSRGGSGNTIYF
CDR3nt: TGTGCCACCAGCAGAGGAGGGTCTGGAAACACCATATATTTT

abundance: -
j_gene: TRBJ1-3
d_gene: -
v_gene: TRBV2
CDR3aa: CASSERRTASGNTIYF
CDR3nt: TGTGCCAGCAGTGAACGGCGGACAGCATCTGGAAACACCATATATTTT

abundance: once
j_gene: TRBJ2-7
d_gene: -
v_gene: TRBV30
CDR3aa: CAFRDSYEQYF
CDR3nt: TGTGCCTTCAGGGACTCGTACGAGCAGTACTTC

abundance: -
j_gene: TRBJ2-7
d_gene: -
v_gene: TRBV5-1
CDR3aa: CASQAAGEAYEQYF
CDR3nt: TGCGCCAGCCAGGCGGCGGGTGAGGCCTACGAGCAGTACTTC

abundance: -
j_gene: TRBJ1-6
d_gene: TRBD1
v_gene: TRBV5-4
CDR3aa: CASSPRTGSYNSPLHF
CDR3nt: TGTGCCAGCAGCCCTCGGACAGGGAGTTATAATTCACCCCTCCACTTT

abundance: -
j_gene: TRBJ2-2
d_gene: TRBD1
v_gene: TRBV7-9
CDR3aa: CASSRTGGGSSTGELFF
CDR3nt: TGTGCCAGCAGTCGGACAGGGGGCGGGAGTAGCACCGGGGAGCTGTTTTTT

abundance: -
j_gene: TRBJ2-1
d_gene: TRBD1
v_gene: TRBV5-1
CDR3aa: CASSEGTGRGQFF
CDR3nt: TGCGCCAGCAGCGAGGGGACAGGCCGCGGTCAGTTCTTC

abundance: -
j_gene: TRBJ1-2
d_gene: TRBD1
v_gene: TRBV6-5
CDR3aa: CASSYGGGAFEYGYTF
CDR3nt: TGTGCCAGCAGTTATGGAGGGGGCGCCTTCGAATACGGCTACACCTTC

abundance: -
j_gene: TRBJ1-2
d_gene: TRBD1
v_gene: TRBV7-2
CDR3aa: CASRSGTGGSGYYGYTF
CDR3nt: TGTGCCAGCAGATCCGGGACAGGGGGGTCCGGGTACTATGGCTACACCTTC

abundance: -
j_gene: TRBJ2-7
d_gene: -
v_gene: TRBV7-2
CDR3aa: CASSPRTRGAYEQYF
CDR3nt: TGTGCCAGCAGCCCCCGGACGCGCGGGGCCTACGAGCAGTACTTC

abundance: -
j_gene: TRBJ2-5
d_gene: -
v_gene: TRBV7-3
CDR3aa: CASSPQGRETQYF
CDR3nt: TGTGCCAGCAGCCCGCAGGGTAGGGAGACCCAGTACTTC

abundance: -
j_gene: TRBJ1-1
d_gene: -
v_gene: TRBV2
CDR3aa: CASSDEWSGAEAFF
CDR3nt: TGTGCCAGCAGTGATGAATGGTCCGGGGCTGAAGCTTTCTTT

abundance: -
j_gene: TRBJ2-2
d_gene: TRBD1
v_gene: TRBV11-3
CDR3aa: CASSPRRAGGRGELFF
CDR3nt: TGTGCCAGCAGCCCCCGCCGGGCAGGGGGCAGGGGGGAGCTGTTTTTT

abundance: -
j_gene: TRBJ2-3
d_gene: TRBD2
v_gene: TRBV10-3
CDR3aa: CAISVNQWGGGATDTQYF
CDR3nt: TGTGCCATCAGTGTTAATCAGTGGGGCGGGGGAGCCACAGATACGCAGTATTTT

abundance: once
j_gene: TRBJ1-6
d_gene: TRBD1
v_gene: TRBV6-6
CDR3aa: CASRRDRDSPLHF
CDR3nt: TGTGCCAGCAGGAGGGACAGGGACTCACCCCTCCACTTT

abundance: -
j_gene: TRBJ1-3
d_gene: TRBD1
v_gene: TRBV9
CDR3aa: CASSVGWTGRSGNTIYF
CDR3nt: TGTGCCAGCAGCGTAGGTTGGACAGGGCGCTCTGGAAACACCATATATTTT

abundance: -
j_gene: TRBJ1-3
d_gene: -
v_gene: TRBV19
CDR3aa: CASSSTGDSSGNTIYF
CDR3nt: TGTGCCAGTAGTAGTACGGGGGACTCCTCTGGAAACACCATATATTTT

abundance: -
j_gene: TRBJ2-7
d_gene: TRBD1
v_gene: TRBV27
CDR3aa: CASSAGQAYEQYF
CDR3nt: TGTGCCAGCAGTGCGGGACAGGCCTACGAGCAGTACTTC

abundance: -
j_gene: TRBJ2-7
d_gene: TRBD1
v_gene: TRBV29-1
CDR3aa: CSVGFRDRWNEQYF
CDR3nt: TGCAGCGTTGGTTTCCGGGACAGATGGAACGAGCAGTACTTC

abundance: -
j_gene: TRBJ2-3
d_gene: TRBD2
v_gene: TRBV7-9
CDR3aa: CASSSSSGGLIFDTQYF
CDR3nt: TGTGCCAGCAGCTCCTCTAGCGGGGGCTTGATTTTTGATACGCAGTATTTT

abundance: -
j_gene: TRBJ2-5
d_gene: TRBD1
v_gene: TRBV7-8
CDR3aa: CASSSTGTGAETQYF
CDR3nt: TGTGCCAGCAGCTCCACCGGGACAGGGGCGGAGACCCAGTACTTC

abundance: few
j_gene: TRBJ2-7
d_gene: TRBD1
v_gene: TRBV2
CDR3aa: CASSSGTVTYEQYF
CDR3nt: TGTGCCAGCAGTTCAGGGACAGTGACCTACGAGCAGTACTTC

abundance: -
j_gene: TRBJ1-2
d_gene: TRBD1
v_gene: TRBV11-1
CDR3aa: CASSFNTGQGGGYTF
CDR3nt: TGTGCCAGCAGCTTTAACACCGGACAGGGGGGCGGCTACACCTTC

abundance: -
j_gene: TRBJ2-2
d_gene: -
v_gene: TRBV7-3
CDR3aa: CASSSDRNTGELFF
CDR3nt: TGTGCCAGCAGCTCGGACAGGAACACCGGGGAGCTGTTTTTT

abundance: -
j_gene: TRBJ1-4
d_gene: -
v_gene: TRBV19
CDR3aa: CASSIPGRGENEKLFF
CDR3nt: TGTGCCAGTAGTATCCCCGGGAGGGGGGAAAATGAAAAACTGTTTTTT

abundance: -
j_gene: TRBJ1-2
d_gene: TRBD1
v_gene: TRBV15
CDR3aa: CATSRDKGQVYGYTF
CDR3nt: TGTGCCACCAGCAGAGATAAGGGACAGGTCTATGGCTACACCTTC

abundance: -
j_gene: TRBJ2-7
d_gene: -
v_gene: TRBV29-1
CDR3aa: CSVLLDILPNEQYF
CDR3nt: TGCAGCGTTCTACTGGACATCTTACCTAACGAGCAGTACTTC

abundance: once
j_gene: TRBJ1-1
d_gene: -
v_gene: TRBV7-9
CDR3aa: CASSPLTGMNTEAFF
CDR3nt: TGTGCCAGCAGCCCTCTGACAGGAATGAACACTGAAGCTTTCTTT

abundance: -
j_gene: TRBJ1-1
d_gene: -
v_gene: TRBV20-1
CDR3aa: CSARGTAEAFF
CDR3nt: TGCAGTGCTAGAGGGACAGCTGAAGCTTTCTTT

abundance: -
j_gene: TRBJ1-2
d_gene: -
v_gene: TRBV19
CDR3aa: CASGLDFAGGYTF
CDR3nt: TGTGCCAGTGGGTTGGACTTCGCTGGCGGCTACACCTTC

abundance: -
j_gene: TRBJ2-7
d_gene: -
v_gene: TRBV9
CDR3aa: CASSVDQGLFYEQYF
CDR3nt: TGTGCCAGCAGCGTAGACCAGGGCTTGTTTTACGAGCAGTACTTC

abundance: few
j_gene: TRBJ1-2
d_gene: TRBD1
v_gene: TRBV6-1
CDR3aa: CASSGDRGRSGYTF
CDR3nt: TGTGCCAGCAGTGGCGACAGGGGACGAAGTGGCTACACCTTC

abundance: -
j_gene: TRBJ2-5
d_gene: TRBD2
v_gene: TRBV9
CDR3aa: CASSVGMRASGQETQYF
CDR3nt: TGTGCCAGCAGCGTAGGGATGCGGGCTAGCGGGCAAGAGACCCAGTACTTC

abundance: -
j_gene: TRBJ2-7
d_gene: -
v_gene: TRBV7-2
CDR3aa: CASSLDHSSYEQYF
CDR3nt: TGTGCCAGCAGCTTAGACCATAGCTCCTACGAGCAGTACTTC

abundance: -
j_gene: TRBJ1-2
d_gene: TRBD1
v_gene: TRBV23-1
CDR3aa: CASIGRDRSMDYGYTF
CDR3nt: TGCGCCAGCATCGGCCGGGACAGAAGTATGGACTATGGCTACACCTTC

abundance: -
j_gene: TRBJ2-1
d_gene: TRBD2
v_gene: TRBV7-9
CDR3aa: CASSLVPASGGNNEQFF
CDR3nt: TGTGCCAGCAGCTTAGTCCCGGCTAGCGGGGGAAACAATGAGCAGTTCTTC

abundance: -
j_gene: TRBJ1-2
d_gene: -
v_gene: TRBV5-1
CDR3aa: CASSLVGGSEGYTF
CDR3nt: TGCGCCAGCAGCTTGGTGGGGGGGTCGGAAGGCTACACCTTC

abundance: -
j_gene: TRBJ1-2
d_gene: TRBD1
v_gene: TRBV15
CDR3aa: CATSRSRTGAFGYTF
CDR3nt: TGTGCCACCAGCAGGTCGCGGACAGGGGCCTTCGGCTACACCTTC

abundance: -
j_gene: TRBJ2-7
d_gene: -
v_gene: TRBV19
CDR3aa: CASSLVDRSSYEQYF
CDR3nt: TGTGCCAGTAGTTTGGTCGACAGGAGCTCCTACGAGCAGTACTTC

abundance: -
j_gene: TRBJ2-7
d_gene: TRBD1
v_gene: TRBV7-2
CDR3aa: CASSLEGYRDRSYEQYF
CDR3nt: TGTGCCAGCAGCTTAGAGGGGTACAGGGACAGGAGCTACGAGCAGTACTTC